A single sample is the source of the 10 T cell receptor beta chains below, sequenced in a study of graft-versus-host responses after intestinal transplantation. Responders (about 200,000, CFSE-labeled) were co-plated with about 200,000 irradiated, violet-dye-labeled stimulators. Method: immunoSEQ multiplex PCR; TCRdb's copy keeps in-frame clones and lacks some. The sample shows under 8,000 clones, about 33% of them seen only once. The sample in question was alloreactive CD8+ T cells from a mixed lymphocyte reaction culture, obtained before transplantation. Specified subset: CFSE-low proliferating T cells sorted from roughly six-day pre-transplant mixed lymphocyte reaction (GvH or HvG direction). These receptors were collected from a human patient who was an organ donor for intestinal transplantation.

This clone appeared a few times. This chain uses TRBV4-1 with TRBJ2-1; 11 positions match TRBD2. The CDR3 sequence is 16 residues long. Germline CDR1 MGHRA, CDR2 YSYEKL. V trimming: 3 bases; J trimming: 3 bases; junction bases outside the gene matches: 4. The CDR3, as DNA: TGCGCCAGCAGCCAGTTGCTAGCGGGGGGCTACAATGAGCAGTTCTTC. Residues: CASSQLLAGGYNEQFF.

J is TRBJ2-5 and V is TRBV6-6; the D gene is possibly TRBD1 (5 bases). The DNA end is a closer match to TRBJ2-7, so the J assignment may be wrong. The CDR3 is 13 residues long. Germline CDR1 reads MNHNY; CDR2 reads SVGAGI (reference sequence). The DNA for the CDR3 is TGTGCCAGCAGTTTAGCCGACAGCTACGAGCAGTACTTC. Translation: CASSLADSYEQYF.

The V gene is TRBV4-2, the J gene TRBJ2-7; possible D gene TRBD1, 7 bases. The CDR3 length is 15 residues. Trimming removed 0 bases at V and 3 bases at J, with 12 bases between. Germline assignment: CDR1 LGHNA and CDR2 YNFKEQ. CDR3 protein: CASSQDDREVYEQYF. The CDR3 bases are TGTGCCAGCAGCCAAGACGACAGGGAGGTCTACGAGCAGTACTTC.

The rearrangement joins TRBV15 to TRBJ1-2, with TRBD1 as a possible D gene (6 bases). The CDR3 consists of 16 residues. Germline CDR1 and CDR2: LNHNV and YYDKDF (reference sequence). Between the trimmed V and J ends, which lost 0 bases and 4 bases, there was a span of 15 bases. The CDR3 DNA sequence: TGTGCCACCAGCAGAGATTATACAACAGGGCTCTATGGCTACACCTTC. Translating gives CATSRDYTTGLYGYTF.

This clone is large within its sample. J is TRBJ2-7 and V is TRBV19, with 8 bases identical to TRBD1. CDR1 is LNHDA, CDR2 SQIVND, per germline (reference sequence). The CDR3 sequence is 13 residues long. CDR3 in amino acids: CASAAGGIYEQYF. DNA of the CDR3: TGTGCTAGCGCGGCAGGGGGCATCTACGAGCAGTACTTC.

The chain employs TRBV11-3 and TRBJ1-2; D remains ambiguous. The CDR3 runs to 14 residues. Germline V gene lookup returns CDR1 SGHNT and CDR2 YENEEA. V shed 2 bases and J shed 2 bases, with 9 bases lying between them. DNA of the CDR3: TGTGCCAGCAGCTTACCACAGATGAACTATGGCTACACCTTC. Its protein is CASSLPQMNYGYTF.

This clone is labeled medium-sized. V is TRBV5-4 and J is TRBJ2-7; 14 bases line up with TRBD2. Germline CDR1 reads SGHNT; CDR2 reads YYREEE (reference sequence). V trimming: 4 bases; J trimming: 2 bases; junction bases outside the gene matches: 5. The CDR3 spans 16 residues. This CDR3 is CASSGGLAGAPYEQYF. The CDR3 coding sequence is TGTGCCAGCAGCGGGGGACTAGCGGGGGCCCCCTACGAGCAGTACTTC.

This clone was observed once. The rearrangement links TRBV19 to TRBJ1-2, with D uncertain. The CDR3 contains 12 residues. The V end was cut by 5 bases, the J end by 8 bases, with 12 bases between. Germline V lookup: CDR1 LNHDA, CDR2 SQIVND (reference sequence). CDR3 protein: CASSPPHRGYTF. CDR3 DNA sequence: TGTGCCAGTAGTCCACCTCATCGGGGCTACACCTTC.

The table lists this clone with a few counts. The rearrangement links TRBV7-3 to TRBJ2-7, with 7 bases that match TRBD2. Germline assignment: CDR1 SGHTA and CDR2 FQGTGA. CDR3 length equals 13 residues. V trimming: 1 base; J trimming: 6 bases; junction bases outside the gene matches: 3. Here the CDR3 DNA reads TGTGCCAGCAGCTTAATGGGAGGGCTCGAGCAGTACTTC. Its protein is CASSLMGGLEQYF.

Remarks on this clone: A read error is possible here, since a much larger clone lies one base away. The V gene is TRBV4-1, the J gene TRBJ1-2; TRBD1 agrees at 7 bases. J gave up 0 bases and V 1 base, and 5 bases lay outside the gene matches. Germline values: CDR1 MGHRA, CDR2 YSYEKL. There are 16 residues in the CDR3. The CDR3 spells CASSQVGTDSNYGYTF. CDR3 bases: TGCGCCAGCAGCCAAGTGGGGACAGACTCTAACTATGGCTACACCTTC.